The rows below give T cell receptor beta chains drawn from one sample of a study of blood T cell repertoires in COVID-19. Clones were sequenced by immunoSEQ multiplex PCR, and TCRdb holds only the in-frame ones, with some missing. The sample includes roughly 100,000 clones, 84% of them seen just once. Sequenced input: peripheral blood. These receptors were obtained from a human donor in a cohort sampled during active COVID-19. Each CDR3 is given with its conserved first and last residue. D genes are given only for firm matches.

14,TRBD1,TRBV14,CASSQAQGAAKLFF
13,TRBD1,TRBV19,CASRRQGNQPQHF
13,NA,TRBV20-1,CSASPQGFGGYTF
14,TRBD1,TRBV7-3,CASSPGTGGTEAFF
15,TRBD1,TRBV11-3,CASSLDIGTAYEQYF
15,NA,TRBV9,CASTFTDRSTGELFF
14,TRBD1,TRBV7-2,CASSPGGWAIEQFF
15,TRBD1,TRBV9,CASDRGSSWYNEQFF
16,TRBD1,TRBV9,CASSPTWGQGAREQYF
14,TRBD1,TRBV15,CATSARQGTYEQYF
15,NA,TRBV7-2,CASSPRPGRNYGYTF
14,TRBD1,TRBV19,CASRPGQGAYEQYF
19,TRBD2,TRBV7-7,CASSPAGLAGGPWGDTQYF
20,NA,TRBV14,CASSPTERLWDTHTGITQYF
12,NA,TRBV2,CASSEAAHEQFF
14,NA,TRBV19,CASQVGGDPSPLHF
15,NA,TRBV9,CASSVGTGFGNTIYF
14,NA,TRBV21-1,CASSKTGGSEKLFF
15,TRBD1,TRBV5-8,CASKGRQGLNEKLFF
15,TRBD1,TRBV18,CASSPTQGVIYEQYF
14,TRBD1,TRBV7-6,CASSEGQGGRGYTF
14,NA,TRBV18,CASSPPSVTDTQYF
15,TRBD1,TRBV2,CASSVDRASTDTQYF
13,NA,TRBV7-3,CASSSSQATEAFF
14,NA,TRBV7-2,CASSSSQKNEKLFF
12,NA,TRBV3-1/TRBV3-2,CASSRWGDHIYF
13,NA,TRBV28,CASSLGQVYGYTF
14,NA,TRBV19,CASSMLDSNYGYTF
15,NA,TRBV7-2,CASSLTEGLRTEAFF
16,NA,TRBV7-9,CASSPRDTSSGNTIYF
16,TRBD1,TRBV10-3,CAISPTGGLEVWPQHF
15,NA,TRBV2,CASSDQIGGYNEQFF
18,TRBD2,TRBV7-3,CASSLGTSGDSGANVLTF
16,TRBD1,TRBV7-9,CASSQGQGAPNSPLHF